This T cell receptor (beta chain) was identified in a study of PD-L1 blockade in urothelial cancer. Across the study: Atezolizumab, begun by patients in the mid-2010s, was given at 1,200 mg intravenously every 3 weeks. Blood analysis took place 3 weeks (second dose) and 6 weeks after treatment start.

Regarding this clone: Its specificity is not known.

Study findings and constraints: Pretreatment blood TCR clonality under the median forecast improved survival.

The germline V gene has CDR1 MDHEN and CDR2 SYDVKM. The CDR3 runs to 12 residues. TCRdb's copy holds only in-frame clones and misses some; the assay was immunoSEQ multiplex PCR. The sample lists tens of thousands of clones; approximately 81% were seen once. This specimen consisted of PBMCs, obtained around atezolizumab (anti-PD-L1) treatment. J is TRBJ1-1 and V is TRBV28; 7 bases line up with TRBD1. This TCR was sampled from a man aged 70 or older with urothelial cancer. The CDR3 DNA reads TGTGCGACAGGGTTCATGAACACTGAAGCTTTCTTT. As protein: CATGFMNTEAFF.